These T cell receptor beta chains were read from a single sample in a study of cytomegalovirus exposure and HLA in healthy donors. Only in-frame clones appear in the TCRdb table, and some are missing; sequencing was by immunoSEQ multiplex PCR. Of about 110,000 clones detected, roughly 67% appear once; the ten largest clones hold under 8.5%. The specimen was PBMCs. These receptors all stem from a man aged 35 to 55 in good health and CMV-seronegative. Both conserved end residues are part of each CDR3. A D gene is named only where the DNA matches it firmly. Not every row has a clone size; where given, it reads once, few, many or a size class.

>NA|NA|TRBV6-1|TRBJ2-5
TGTGCCAGCAGCAGACAGGGAGGAGAGACCCAGTACTTC
CASSRQGGETQYF
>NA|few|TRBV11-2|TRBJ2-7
TGTGCCAGCGGCCCTCGGCAGGGGAGCTCCTACGAGCAGTACTTC
CASGPRQGSSYEQYF
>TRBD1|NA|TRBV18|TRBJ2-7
TGTGCCAGCTCACCATTAGGGACAGGGGTTGGCGAGCAGTACTTC
CASSPLGTGVGEQYF
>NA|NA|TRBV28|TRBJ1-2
TGTGCCAGCAGTTTATCGCAGGGCGGGAATGGCTACACCTTC
CASSLSQGGNGYTF
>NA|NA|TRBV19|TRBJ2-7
TGTGCCAGTGGCGACGGGAGATACGAGCAGTACTTC
CASGDGRYEQYF
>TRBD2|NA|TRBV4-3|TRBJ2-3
TGCGCCAGCAGCCAAGATAGTAGCGTAGCGGGGGCTACAGATACGCAGTATTTT
CASSQDSSVAGATDTQYF
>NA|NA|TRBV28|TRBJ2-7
TGTGCCAGCAGCTTAGGGGGGTATTCCTCCTACGAGCAGTACTTC
CASSLGGYSSYEQYF
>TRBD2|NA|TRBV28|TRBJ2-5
TGTGCCAGCAGTTTATCCCCTAGCGGGGATCTCCAAGAGACCCAGTACTTC
CASSLSPSGDLQETQYF
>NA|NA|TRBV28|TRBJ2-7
TGTGCCAGCAGTCGCCCAGGTAGCTCCTACGAGCAGTACTTC
CASSRPGSSYEQYF
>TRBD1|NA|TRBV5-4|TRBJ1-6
TGTGCCAGCAGCCGAACAGGGGGGGGTTCACCCCTCCACTTT
CASSRTGGGSPLHF
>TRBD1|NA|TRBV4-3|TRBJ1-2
TGCGCCAGCAGCCAAGAACCCCCGACAGGGGGTGGCTACACCTTC
CASSQEPPTGGGYTF
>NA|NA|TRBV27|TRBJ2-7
TGTGCCAGCAGTCCTTTACTTTACCAGGGGCTTACCTACGAGCAGTACTTC
CASSPLLYQGLTYEQYF
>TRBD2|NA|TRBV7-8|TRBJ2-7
TGTGCCAGCAGCTTAGTTAGAGTAGCGGGGGGTCGCGAGCAGTACTTC
CASSLVRVAGGREQYF
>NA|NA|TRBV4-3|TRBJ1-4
TGCGCCAGCAGCAGGATGGGAGGGTTAGCAACTAATGAAAAACTGTTTTTT
CASSRMGGLATNEKLFF
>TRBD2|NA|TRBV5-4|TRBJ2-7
TGTGCCAGCAGTGAAGGGGTAGCGGGGTCCTACGAGCAGTACTTC
CASSEGVAGSYEQYF
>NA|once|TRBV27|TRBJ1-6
TGTGCCAGCAGTAGGTGGTCCTCGGGTTCACCCCTCCACTTT
CASSRWSSGSPLHF
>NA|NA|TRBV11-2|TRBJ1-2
TGTGCCAGCAGCCCCAGGGGTGGCTACACCTTC
CASSPRGGYTF
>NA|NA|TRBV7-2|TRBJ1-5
TGTGCCAGCAGCTTAGGGGTCAGAGGGTATCAGCCCCAGCATTTT
CASSLGVRGYQPQHF
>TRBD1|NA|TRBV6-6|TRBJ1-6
TGTGCCAGCAGATCACTTCAGGGGGGTTATAATTCACCCCTCCACTTT
CASRSLQGGYNSPLHF
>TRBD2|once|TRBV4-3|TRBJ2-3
TGCGCCAGCAGCCAATCCCTAGCGGGGGGGCCTAGGGGAGATACGCAGTATTTT
CASSQSLAGGPRGDTQYF
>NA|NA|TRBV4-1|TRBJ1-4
TGCGCCAGCAGCCAAGATCGAGGGCAGGTCAGCGAAAAACTGTTTTTT
CASSQDRGQVSEKLFF
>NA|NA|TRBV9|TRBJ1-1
TGTGCCAGCAGCACGGGCAGGGCCACTGAAGCTTTCTTT
CASSTGRATEAFF
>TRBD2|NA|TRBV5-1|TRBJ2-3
TGCGCCAGCAGCCCCCTGACTAGCGGGGGGGCCGGGGATACGCAGTATTTT
CASSPLTSGGAGDTQYF
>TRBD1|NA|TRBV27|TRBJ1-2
TGTGCCAGCAGTTTAGCCGTCGGGGACAGCCCATATGGCTACACCTTC
CASSLAVGDSPYGYTF
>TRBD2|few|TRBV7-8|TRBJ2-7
TGTGCCAGCAGCTTAACCGGGACTAGCCGCGAGCAGTACTTC
CASSLTGTSREQYF
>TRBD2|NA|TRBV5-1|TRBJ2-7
TGCGCCAGCAGCTCAACTAGCGGGGGTGGCGAGCAGTACTTC
CASSSTSGGGEQYF
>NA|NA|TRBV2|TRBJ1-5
TGTGCCAGCAGTGGGACAGGCAATCAGCCCCAGCATTTT
CASSGTGNQPQHF
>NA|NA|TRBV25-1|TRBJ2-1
TGTGCCAGCAGTGAATACCGGGGGTGGGATGAGCAGTTCTTC
CASSEYRGWDEQFF
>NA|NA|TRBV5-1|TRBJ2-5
TGCGCCAGCAGCTTGTCAGGGACTCTCCAAGAGACCCAGTACTTC
CASSLSGTLQETQYF
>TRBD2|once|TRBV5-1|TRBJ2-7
TGCGCCAGCAGCGCCCTAGCGGGGGATGCCTACGAGCAGTACTTC
CASSALAGDAYEQYF
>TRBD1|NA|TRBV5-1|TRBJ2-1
TGCGCCAGCACGCCCAGCTTACAGGGGGCCAGTTTTTTCTACAATGAGCAGTTCTTC
CASTPSLQGASFFYNEQFF
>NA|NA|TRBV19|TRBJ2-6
TGTGCCAGCACCGACTACCTCTCTGGGGCCAACGTCCTGACTTTC
CASTDYLSGANVLTF
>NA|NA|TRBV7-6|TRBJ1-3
TGTGCCAGCAGCTGGGGAGGGGGAAACACCATATATTTT
CASSWGGGNTIYF
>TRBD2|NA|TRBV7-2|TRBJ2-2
TGTGCCAGCAGCTCAAGGGCCCTAGCGGGGGGGACCTACACCGGGGAGCTGTTTTTT
CASSSRALAGGTYTGELFF
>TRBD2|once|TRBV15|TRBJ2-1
TGTGCCACCAGCAGAGATTGGCGGGGGGTCAATGAGCAGTTCTTC
CATSRDWRGVNEQFF
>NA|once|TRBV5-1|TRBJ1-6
TGCGCCAGCAGCTTGGATGGAGGGGAGCATTCACCCCTCCACTTT
CASSLDGGEHSPLHF
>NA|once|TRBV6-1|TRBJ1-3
TGTGCCAGCAGTGCCTATCGTACCTCTGGAAACACCATATATTTT
CASSAYRTSGNTIYF
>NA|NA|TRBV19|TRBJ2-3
TGTGCCAGTAGTAGAGACAGGGATCCGGGAGGCACAGATACGCAGTATTTT
CASSRDRDPGGTDTQYF
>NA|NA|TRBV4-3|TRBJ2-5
TGCGCCAGCAGCCAAGGTGCAGGGTGGGAGACCCAGTACTTC
CASSQGAGWETQYF
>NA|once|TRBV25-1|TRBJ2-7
TGTGCCAGCAGTGACCCTCGCGTTCACTACGAGCAGTACTTC
CASSDPRVHYEQYF
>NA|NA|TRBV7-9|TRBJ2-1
TGTGCCAGCAGCATCACAGGGTCGGGCAATGAGCAGTTCTTC
CASSITGSGNEQFF
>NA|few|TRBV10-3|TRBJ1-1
TGTGCCATCAGTGAGTCTAAGGGAGCTGAAGCTTTCTTT
CAISESKGAEAFF
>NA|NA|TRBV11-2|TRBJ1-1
TGTGCCAGCAGGTTAGACCGCGTCCCTGAAGCTTTCTTT
CASRLDRVPEAFF
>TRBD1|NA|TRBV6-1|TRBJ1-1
TGTGCCAGCAGTGAACAGGGGGCGTTTACTGAAGCTTTCTTT
CASSEQGAFTEAFF
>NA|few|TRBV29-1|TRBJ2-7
TGCAGCGTTGGGGGCCCCGCTAGGTCCGAGCAGTACTTC
CSVGGPARSEQYF
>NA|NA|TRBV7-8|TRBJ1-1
TGTGCCAGCAGCTTAAAAACAGGGATAACTGAAGCTTTCTTT
CASSLKTGITEAFF
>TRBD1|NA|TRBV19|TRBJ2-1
TGTGCCAGTAGTGAAAGGGGGCGGTACAATGAGCAGTTCTTC
CASSERGRYNEQFF
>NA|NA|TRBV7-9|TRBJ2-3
TGTGCCAGCAGCCCCCGGACATTGAGCACAGATACGCAGTATTTT
CASSPRTLSTDTQYF
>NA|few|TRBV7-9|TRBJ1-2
TGTGCCAGCAGCCCGAACAGGGACCCCTTAATGTATGGCTACACCTTC
CASSPNRDPLMYGYTF
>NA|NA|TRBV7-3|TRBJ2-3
TGTGCCAGCAGCCCGGGAGGAGGGGGGGCCTATACGCAGTATTTT
CASSPGGGGAYTQYF
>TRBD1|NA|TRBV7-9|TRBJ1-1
TGTGCCAGCAGCTTAGTGACAGGGGGTTTGGGCACTGAAGCTTTCTTT
CASSLVTGGLGTEAFF
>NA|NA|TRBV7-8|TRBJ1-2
TGTGCCAGCAGCCGTGGGGAGGCAGCCTATGGCTACACCTTC
CASSRGEAAYGYTF
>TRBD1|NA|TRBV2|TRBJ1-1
TGTGCCAGCAGGCTTCCGGAGACAGGGGGCTTGAACACTGAAGCTTTCTTT
CASRLPETGGLNTEAFF
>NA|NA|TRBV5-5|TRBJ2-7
TGTGCCAGCAGCGTACAGGGATCGGGCAGCTCCTACGAGCAGTACTTC
CASSVQGSGSSYEQYF
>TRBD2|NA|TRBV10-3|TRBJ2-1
TGTGCCATCAGCGGGACTAGCGGATACAATGAGCAGTTCTTC
CAISGTSGYNEQFF
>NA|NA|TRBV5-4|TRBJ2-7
TGCGCCAGCAGCTTGTCGCCAACTAGCTCCTACGAGCAGTACTTC
CASSLSPTSSYEQYF